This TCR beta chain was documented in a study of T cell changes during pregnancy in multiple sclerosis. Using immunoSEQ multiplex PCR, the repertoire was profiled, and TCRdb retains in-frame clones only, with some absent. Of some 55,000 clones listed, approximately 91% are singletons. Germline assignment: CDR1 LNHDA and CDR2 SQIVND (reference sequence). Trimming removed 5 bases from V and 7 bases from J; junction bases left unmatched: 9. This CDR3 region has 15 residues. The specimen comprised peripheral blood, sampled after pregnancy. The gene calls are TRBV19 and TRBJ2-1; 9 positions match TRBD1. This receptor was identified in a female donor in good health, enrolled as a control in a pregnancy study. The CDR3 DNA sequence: TGTGCCAGTAGTGTCGCCCCGGGACAGGGTAATGAGCAGTTCTTC. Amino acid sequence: CASSVAPGQGNEQFF.